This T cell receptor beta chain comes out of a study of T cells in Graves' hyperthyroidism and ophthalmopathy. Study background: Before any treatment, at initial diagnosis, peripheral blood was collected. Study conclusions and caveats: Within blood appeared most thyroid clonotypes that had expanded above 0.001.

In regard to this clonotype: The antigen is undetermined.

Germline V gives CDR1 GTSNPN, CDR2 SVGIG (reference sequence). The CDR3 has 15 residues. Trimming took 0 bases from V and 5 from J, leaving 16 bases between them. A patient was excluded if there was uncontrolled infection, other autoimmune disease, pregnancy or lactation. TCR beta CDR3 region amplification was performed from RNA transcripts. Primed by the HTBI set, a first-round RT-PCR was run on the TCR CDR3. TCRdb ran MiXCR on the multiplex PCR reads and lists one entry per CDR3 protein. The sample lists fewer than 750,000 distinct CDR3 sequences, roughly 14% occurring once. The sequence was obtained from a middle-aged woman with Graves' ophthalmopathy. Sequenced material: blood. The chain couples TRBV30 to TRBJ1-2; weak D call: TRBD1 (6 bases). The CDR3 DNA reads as TGTGCCTGGAGTGTACGGGAACAGGGTGTATATGGCTACACCTTC. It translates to CAWSVREQGVYGYTF.